A selection of T cell receptor beta chains follows, all from one sample in a study of blood T cell repertoires in COVID-19. Profiling relied on immunoSEQ multiplex PCR, and the TCRdb table lists in-frame clones only, not all of them. The sample lists 470,000 or so clones, 70% to 90% occurring once. The source material was peripheral blood. Receptors originate from a human donor in a cohort sampled during active COVID-19. Each CDR3 is given with its conserved first and last residue. The D gene is left open where the match is weak. Clone size is stated in some rows and not others, as once, few, many or a class when expanded.

TRBV28,13,NA,TRBJ1-3,NA,TGTGCCAGCCCATCCAACTCTGGAAACACCATATATTTT,CASPSNSGNTIYF
TRBV10-1,18,TRBD1,TRBJ1-1,NA,TGCGCCACCCTGTACTTGCGGGACAGGGGATTGTGCAACACTGAAGCTTTCTTT,CATLYLRDRGLCNTEAFF
TRBV7-9,16,NA,TRBJ1-2,NA,TGTGCCAGCAGCTTAGGGGGTTCAGGGGAGAACTATGGCTACACCTTC,CASSLGGSGENYGYTF
TRBV12-3/TRBV12-4,13,NA,TRBJ2-1,NA,TGTGCCAGCAAACGCCCCTCGGGGGTTGAGCAGTTCTTC,CASKRPSGVEQFF
TRBV7-3,17,NA,TRBJ2-2,few,TGTGCCAGCAGCCCCTTCCCTGGGGGGGCCGGCACCGGGGAGCTGTTTTTT,CASSPFPGGAGTGELFF
TRBV30,13,NA,TRBJ1-2,NA,TGTGCCTGGAGTTCGACGGGGAATGTGGGCTACACCTTC,CAWSSTGNVGYTF
TRBV5-1,16,TRBD1,TRBJ1-2,NA,TGCGCCAGCAGCTTGGGGGGCCGGGACAGCCTTTATGGCTACACCTTC,CASSLGGRDSLYGYTF
TRBV14,15,TRBD2,TRBJ2-1,once,TGTGCCAGCAGTCATAGCGGGAGATTAAGGAGGGAGCAGTTCTTC,CASSHSGRLRREQFF
TRBV18,15,NA,TRBJ2-3,NA,TGTGCCAGCTCACCATTGACAGTCCTCACAGATACGCAGTATTTT,CASSPLTVLTDTQYF
TRBV28,15,NA,TRBJ1-2,NA,TGTGCCAGCAGTTCTTTGCCTATAACTAACTATGGCTACACCTTC,CASSSLPITNYGYTF
TRBV3-1/TRBV3-2,14,NA,TRBJ2-5,NA,TGTGCCAGCAGCCAAGCGGCGGTCCAAGAGACCCAGTACTTC,CASSQAAVQETQYF
TRBV2,15,TRBD1,TRBJ1-5,NA,TGTGCCAGCAGGGACCGGGACAGAAACAATCAGCCCCAGCATTTT,CASRDRDRNNQPQHF
TRBV27,18,TRBD1,TRBJ2-3,NA,TGTGCCAGCAGCACCGGGACAGGGTTATTTTCTAGCACAGATACGCAGTATTTT,CASSTGTGLFSSTDTQYF
TRBV7-9,17,TRBD2,TRBJ2-7,NA,TGTGCCAGCAGCTTATCTGGACTAGCGGGAGACTATGACGAGCAGTACTTC,CASSLSGLAGDYDEQYF
TRBV5-1,15,NA,TRBJ1-1,NA,TGCGCCAGCAGCTTGGTGGCAGGGATTAACACTGAAGCTTTCTTT,CASSLVAGINTEAFF
TRBV19,14,TRBD1,TRBJ1-2,once,TGTGCCAGTAGTCCAATTACAGGGGCGGATGGCTACACCTTC,CASSPITGADGYTF
TRBV29-1,13,NA,TRBJ1-4,NA,TGCAGCTCACCGTGGCAGGATAATGAAAAACTGTTTTTT,CSSPWQDNEKLFF
TRBV5-4,13,NA,TRBJ1-5,NA,TGTGCCAGCAGCTTAGCGCTTAATCAGCCCCAGCATTTT,CASSLALNQPQHF
TRBV19,13,NA,TRBJ2-1,NA,TGTGCCAGTAGGAAATCACTAGCAGCCGAGCAGTTCTTC,CASRKSLAAEQFF
TRBV25-1,12,NA,TRBJ2-5,NA,TGTGCCAGCGGCGGATACCAAGAGACCCAGTACTTC,CASGGYQETQYF
TRBV2,15,NA,TRBJ1-1,NA,TGTGCCAGCAGTAGAAATGGGGCCTTGAACACTGAAGCTTTCTTT,CASSRNGALNTEAFF
TRBV5-6,16,TRBD2,TRBJ2-2,few,TGTGCCAGCAGCTTGACTAGCGGGGCGAACACCGGGGAGCTGTTTTTT,CASSLTSGANTGELFF
TRBV7-8,14,NA,TRBJ1-1,NA,TGTGCCAGCAGTCGGAAACAGGGGAACACTGAAGCTTTCTTT,CASSRKQGNTEAFF
TRBV30,15,TRBD2,TRBJ2-1,NA,TGTGCCTGGAGTGTATCGGTAGCGGGAGTCGGTGAGCAGTTCTTC,CAWSVSVAGVGEQFF
TRBV4-1,15,NA,TRBJ2-7,NA,TGCGCCAGCAGCCAAGGATGGGGGGACTCCTACGAGCAGTACTTC,CASSQGWGDSYEQYF
TRBV2,18,TRBD1,TRBJ1-2,NA,TGTGCCAGCAGCATATTTTTAAGGGGGGACAGTTCTAACTATGGCTACACCTTC,CASSIFLRGDSSNYGYTF
TRBV5-6,15,TRBD1,TRBJ1-6,few,TGTGCCAGCAGCTTGTCGGGACAGAATAATTCACCCCTCCACTTT,CASSLSGQNNSPLHF
TRBV6-6,14,TRBD1,TRBJ1-2,NA,TGTGCCAGCAGTACAACAGGGGGCTCGGCTGGCTACACCTTC,CASSTTGGSAGYTF
TRBV30,12,TRBD1,TRBJ1-4,NA,TGTGCCTTTGACAGGGTGCATGAAAAACTGTTTTTT,CAFDRVHEKLFF
TRBV4-2,17,NA,TRBJ1-4,NA,TGTGCCAGCAGCCAGCCTTCCGGCGGGACCGCTAATGAAAAACTGTTTTTT,CASSQPSGGTANEKLFF
TRBV30,15,TRBD2,TRBJ2-1,NA,TGTGCCTGGAGTGGACTAGCGGGTGGATACAATGAGCAGTTCTTC,CAWSGLAGGYNEQFF
TRBV6-4,15,TRBD2,TRBJ2-1,NA,TGTGCCAGCAGTGACCAGGGACTACCTACCCATGAGCAGTTCTTC,CASSDQGLPTHEQFF
TRBV28,15,TRBD1,TRBJ1-6,NA,TGTGCCAGCAGTCGGGACAGGGCTCTTAATTCACCCCTCCACTTT,CASSRDRALNSPLHF
TRBV6-2/TRBV6-3,15,TRBD1,TRBJ1-6,few,TGTGCCAGCAGTCCGGACAGGAGGATTAATTCACCCCTCCACTTT,CASSPDRRINSPLHF
TRBV30,16,TRBD1,TRBJ2-2,NA,TGTGCCTGGAGTGTACTAGGGGGCGCGGGCACCGGGGAGCTGTTTTTT,CAWSVLGGAGTGELFF
TRBV10-3,15,TRBD1,TRBJ2-5,once,TGTGCCATCAGTGAGGGTGGACAGGGTATGGAGACCCAGTACTTC,CAISEGGQGMETQYF
TRBV25-1,13,TRBD1,TRBJ1-4,NA,TGTGCCAGCAGCGGGACAGGGAAGGGAAAACTGTTTTTT,CASSGTGKGKLFF
TRBV9,16,NA,TRBJ2-3,NA,TGTGCCAGCAGCCCCCCGTGGAGTCCTTCCACAGATACGCAGTATTTT,CASSPPWSPSTDTQYF
TRBV5-5,14,NA,TRBJ2-7,NA,TGTGCCAGCAGCTTGGTCGCAGGGTCGGAAGAGCAGTACTTC,CASSLVAGSEEQYF
TRBV6-6,14,TRBD1,TRBJ1-6,NA,TGTGCCAGCAGCCAAGGACAGGGTAATTCACCCCTCCACTTT,CASSQGQGNSPLHF
TRBV15,15,TRBD2,TRBJ2-1,NA,TGTGCCACCTCAGGGGCGGGAGGGCCGAACAATGAGCAGTTCTTC,CATSGAGGPNNEQFF
TRBV6-5,16,TRBD1,TRBJ2-2,NA,TGTGCCAGCAGTTACAAGGGACAGATAAACACCGGGGAGCTGTTTTTT,CASSYKGQINTGELFF
TRBV6-1,14,NA,TRBJ2-5,NA,TGTGCCAGCAGTGACACAGGGTTGGTAGAGACCCAGTACTTC,CASSDTGLVETQYF
TRBV7-8,15,NA,TRBJ2-1,NA,TGTGCCAGCAGCTTAGTCCCACAGATTAACAATGAGCAGTTCTTC,CASSLVPQINNEQFF
TRBV28,15,NA,TRBJ2-1,NA,TGTGCCAGCAGTCCACAGGGGGGGGATCACAATGAGCAGTTCTTC,CASSPQGGDHNEQFF
TRBV18,12,NA,TRBJ2-1,NA,TGTGCCAGCTCGCTATCAGGGTATGAGCAGTTCTTC,CASSLSGYEQFF
TRBV29-1,16,TRBD1,TRBJ2-3,NA,TGCAGCGCTGAGGGGGCAAGGGAATGGTCTACAGATACGCAGTATTTT,CSAEGAREWSTDTQYF
TRBV6-5,15,NA,TRBJ2-1,NA,TGTGCCAGCACCTGGGGGAGGAGTTCCTACAATGAGCAGTTCTTC,CASTWGRSSYNEQFF
TRBV30,15,NA,TRBJ2-1,NA,TGTGCCTGGAGTGCTGGGGGGGGCCGGTACAATGAGCAGTTCTTC,CAWSAGGGRYNEQFF
TRBV5-1,14,TRBD2,TRBJ2-5,NA,TGCGCCAGCAGCCTGGGGACTAGCCAAGAGACCCAGTACTTC,CASSLGTSQETQYF
TRBV27,14,TRBD1,TRBJ2-7,NA,TGTGCCGTACCAGGGGGTCTTCGTTCCTACGAGCAGTACTTC,CAVPGGLRSYEQYF
TRBV5-1,14,TRBD1,TRBJ1-1,NA,TGCGCCAGCAGCTTGGCTAGGGGGCGGGCTGAAGCTTTCTTT,CASSLARGRAEAFF
TRBV10-3,18,NA,TRBJ1-3,NA,TGTGCCATCAGTGACCCCCATAACGCGGAAGACTCTGGAAACACCATATATTTT,CAISDPHNAEDSGNTIYF
TRBV2,13,NA,TRBJ2-7,NA,TGTGCCAGCAGTTCCCCCTCTAGAACCGAGCAGTACTTC,CASSSPSRTEQYF